This is a list of T cell receptor beta chains from one sample in a study of human T cells and chemical hapten exposure. TCRdb reanalysed the RACE reads using MiXCR and keeps one entry per CDR3 protein. Among around 99,000 distinct CDR3 sequences listed, around 12% were seen once. The specimen comprised whole blood, sampled in connection with sensitization to the hapten diphenylcyclopropenone (DPC). Source of these receptors: a woman aged 40-49 years with alopecia areata. Some clones in this sample may be carry-over from other donors' samples. The CDR3 runs from the conserved cysteine through the conserved F or W. The D gene is left open where the match is weak. Clone size appears in some rows only: once, few, many, or a class for an expanded clone.

>.|TRBJ2-5|TRBV4-3|TRBD1
CASSQEQRGRWDQETQYF
TGCGCCAGCAGCCAAGAACAAAGGGGGCGCTGGGACCAAGAGACCCAGTACTTC
>many|TRBJ2-7|TRBV6-6|.
CASSAGQTLGEQYF
TGTGCCAGCAGCGCGGGACAGACTTTGGGGGAGCAGTACTTC
>many|TRBJ2-7|TRBV20-1|TRBD2
CSAAGTSGYEQYF
TGCAGTGCCGCCGGGACTAGCGGGTACGAGCAGTACTTC
>.|TRBJ1-1|TRBV20-1|.
CSASREGYEAFF
TGCAGTGCTAGTCGGGAGGGATACGAAGCTTTCTTT
>.|TRBJ2-7|TRBV27|.
CASGGHSDSYEQYF
TGTGCCAGCGGGGGGCATAGCGACTCCTACGAGCAGTACTTC
>.|TRBJ2-7|TRBV29-1|TRBD1
CSVELTGAYEQYF
TGCAGCGTTGAACTGACAGGGGCCTACGAGCAGTACTTC
>.|TRBJ2-1|TRBV2|.
CASRATGSSYNEQFF
TGTGCCAGCAGGGCAACAGGGAGCTCCTACAATGAGCAGTTCTTC
>many|TRBJ2-3|TRBV3-1|TRBD2
CASSQGAGLAGADTQYF
TGTGCCAGCAGCCAAGGAGCTGGACTAGCGGGAGCAGATACGCAGTATTTT
>few|TRBJ2-1|TRBV6-5|.
CASSPGRTLAQFF
TGTGCCAGCAGCCCGGGGAGGACTCTGGCGCAGTTCTTC
>.|TRBJ2-1|TRBV12-3/TRBV12-4|.
CASSLRGTYNEQFF
TGTGCCAGCAGTTTAAGGGGGACCTACAATGAGCAGTTCTTC
>.|TRBJ1-5|TRBV25-1|.
CASSGEGNQPQHF
TGTGCCAGCAGTGGGGAGGGGAATCAGCCCCAGCATTTT
>few|TRBJ1-2|TRBV28|.
CASRAGGYGYTF
TGTGCCAGCAGGGCGGGGGGCTATGGCTACACCTTC
>few|TRBJ2-5|TRBV20-1|TRBD1
CSASPGTGGETRETQYF
TGCAGTGCTAGTCCTGGGACAGGGGGCGAAACGAGGGAGACCCAGTACTTC
>few|TRBJ1-4|TRBV12-3/TRBV12-4|TRBD1
CASSRGQAINEKLFF
TGTGCCAGCAGTCGTGGACAGGCGATTAATGAAAAACTGTTTTTT
>.|TRBJ2-1|TRBV4-3|.
CASSQEVQGGNEQFF
TGCGCCAGCAGCCAAGAGGTACAGGGCGGGAATGAGCAGTTCTTC
>.|TRBJ1-5|TRBV6-6|TRBD1
CASSSPGQLSNQPQHF
TGTGCCAGCAGTTCCCCGGGACAGTTGAGCAATCAGCCCCAGCATTTT
>.|TRBJ2-1|TRBV3-1|.
CASSQVALPSSYNEQFF
TGTGCCAGCAGCCAAGTGGCCCTCCCGAGCTCCTACAATGAGCAGTTCTTC
>.|TRBJ2-2|TRBV4-1|.
CASSQGGYRGELFF
TGCGCCAGCAGCCAAGGGGGTTATCGCGGGGAGCTGTTTTTT
>.|TRBJ1-4|TRBV20-1|TRBD1
CSARDRPTGGYEKLFF
TGCAGTGCTAGAGATAGACCGACAGGGGGCTATGAAAAACTGTTTTTT
>.|TRBJ1-1|TRBV28|.
CASSSGGTEAFF
TGTGCCAGCAGTTCCGGGGGCACTGAAGCTTTCTTT
>many|TRBJ1-5|TRBV6-5|TRBD1
CASSAHRGPNQPQHF
TGTGCCAGCAGTGCACACAGGGGGCCCAATCAGCCCCAGCATTTT
>few|TRBJ2-5|TRBV29-1|.
CSVGLQPQETQYF
TGCAGCGTGGGGCTCCAACCACAAGAGACCCAGTACTTC
>.|TRBJ2-2|TRBV28|TRBD1
CASSQPGQGTGELFF
TGTGCCAGCAGTCAGCCGGGACAGGGTACCGGGGAGCTGTTTTTT
>.|TRBJ2-5|TRBV5-1|TRBD2
CASMGGVQETQYF
TGCGCCAGCATGGGGGGGGTCCAAGAGACCCAGTACTTC
>.|TRBJ2-2|TRBV6-2/TRBV6-3|.
CASSAGPQTNTGELFF
TGTGCCAGCAGTGCCGGGCCCCAGACGAACACCGGGGAGCTGTTTTTT
>few|TRBJ2-4|TRBV4-2|.
CASSQDGQNIQYF
TGTGCCAGCAGCCAAGACGGCCAAAACATTCAGTACTTC
>few|TRBJ2-5|TRBV29-1|.
CSVLQETQYF
TGCAGCGTATTACAGGAGACCCAGTACTTC
>.|TRBJ2-1|TRBV29-1|.
CSVEQGGFREQFF
TGCAGCGTTGAACAAGGGGGGTTTCGTGAGCAGTTCTTC
>few|TRBJ2-1|TRBV24-1|TRBD2
CATSEPTSGLRPDEQFF
TGTGCCACCAGTGAACCCACTAGCGGTCTTCGACCGGATGAGCAGTTCTTC
>few|TRBJ1-5|TRBV12-3/TRBV12-4|.
CAGLQGGVNQPQHF
TGTGCCGGGTTACAGGGAGGCGTCAATCAGCCCCAGCATTTT
>few|TRBJ2-2|TRBV18|TRBD1
CASSPQGTVLFF
TGTGCCAGCTCACCTCAGGGGACAGTGCTGTTTTTT
>.|TRBJ2-5|TRBV5-8|TRBD1
CASSLGGQHETQYF
TGTGCCAGCAGCTTGGGGGGACAGCATGAGACCCAGTACTTC
>few|TRBJ1-6|TRBV2|.
CASSVGGNNSPLHF
TGTGCCAGCAGTGTAGGAGGGAATAATTCACCCCTCCACTTT
>few|TRBJ1-1|TRBV6-2/TRBV6-3|.
CASSYSRWAFF
TGTGCCAGCAGTTATTCCCGATGGGCTTTCTTT
>few|TRBJ2-1|TRBV29-1|.
CSSFPGPEDNEQFF
TGCAGCTCCTTCCCGGGTCCAGAGGACAATGAGCAGTTCTTC
>.|TRBJ2-1|TRBV4-1|.
CASSPNLNEQFF
TGCGCCAGCAGCCCTAACCTTAATGAGCAGTTCTTC
>few|TRBJ1-6|TRBV25-1|.
CASSEYVRNSPLHF
TGTGCCAGCAGTGAATATGTCAGGAATTCACCCCTCCACTTT
>.|TRBJ1-5|TRBV28|.
CASTLLKGNQPQHF
TGTGCCAGCACCCTGTTAAAGGGCAATCAGCCCCAGCATTTT
>few|TRBJ2-1|TRBV29-1|TRBD2
CSVRNRLADNEQFF
TGCAGCGTCAGGAACCGACTAGCGGACAATGAGCAGTTCTTC
>few|TRBJ2-1|TRBV9|.
CASGLASSYNEQFF
TGTGCCTCCGGGCTAGCGAGCTCCTACAATGAGCAGTTCTTC
>.|TRBJ2-5|TRBV27|.
CASSSGPGETQYF
TGTGCCAGCAGCTCCGGTCCTGGGGAGACCCAGTACTTC
>few|TRBJ1-5|TRBV28|.
CASIHRKGHSNQPQHF
TGTGCCAGCATCCATCGTAAGGGTCATAGCAATCAGCCCCAGCATTTT
>many|TRBJ2-5|TRBV12-3/TRBV12-4|.
CASSPFEETQYF
TGTGCCAGCAGCCCCTTCGAAGAGACCCAGTACTTC
>.|TRBJ1-2|TRBV7-9|.
CASSPSGTHYGYTF
TGTGCCAGCAGCCCTTCAGGGACTCACTATGGCTACACCTTC
>few|TRBJ2-5|TRBV11-2|.
CASSNRDHGYETQYF
TGTGCCAGCAGCAACCGGGACCACGGTTACGAGACCCAGTACTTC
>.|TRBJ2-3|TRBV6-6|.
CASRGQSTDTQYF
TGTGCCAGCCGGGGACAAAGCACAGATACGCAGTATTTT
>.|TRBJ2-7|TRBV28|.
CASRLTGTSRGQYF
TGTGCCAGCAGACTTACCGGGACGTCAAGGGGGCAGTACTTC
>.|TRBJ1-5|TRBV2|.
CASSDSRGASNQPQHF
TGTGCCAGCAGTGATTCTAGGGGGGCGAGCAATCAGCCCCAGCATTTT
>.|TRBJ2-4|TRBV6-2/TRBV6-3|.
CASSSGGRIAKNIQYF
TGTGCCAGCAGTTCCGGTGGGAGAATCGCCAAAAACATTCAGTACTTC
>.|TRBJ1-2|TRBV3-1|.
CASSQVWPEINYGYTF
TGTGCCAGCAGCCAAGTATGGCCAGAAATCAACTATGGCTACACCTTC
>few|TRBJ2-1|TRBV9|TRBD2
CASSPRLRLAGIYNEQFF
TGTGCCAGCAGCCCGCGCCTCAGACTAGCGGGTATTTACAATGAGCAGTTCTTC
>few|TRBJ2-5|TRBV9|TRBD2
CASSVSGRADETQYF
TGTGCCAGCAGCGTCAGCGGGAGGGCCGATGAGACCCAGTACTTC
>.|TRBJ1-2|TRBV29-1|.
CSVKQGGNYGYTF
TGCAGCGTCAAACAAGGAGGAAACTATGGCTACACCTTC
>few|TRBJ2-4|TRBV5-1|.
CASSLEVPHQYF
TGCGCCAGCAGCTTGGAGGTGCCCCACCAGTACTTC
>.|TRBJ2-1|TRBV3-1|TRBD1
CASSQQGELYNEQFF
TGTGCCAGCAGCCAACAGGGGGAACTGTACAATGAGCAGTTCTTC
>.|TRBJ2-5|TRBV29-1|.
CATQEETQYF
TGTGCTACCCAGGAAGAGACCCAGTACTTC
>.|TRBJ2-7|TRBV29-1|.
CSVRPDSYEQYF
TGCAGCGTTCGGCCGGATTCCTACGAGCAGTACTTC
>few|TRBJ2-7|TRBV20-1|.
CSVPPVGRAYEQYF
TGCAGTGTTCCCCCAGTGGGGCGGGCCTACGAGCAGTACTTC
>.|TRBJ1-2|TRBV20-1|.
CSARLGTANYGYTF
TGCAGTGCTAGACTTGGGACGGCTAACTATGGCTACACCTTC
>.|TRBJ2-1|TRBV6-1|TRBD2
CASASFGGTNNEQFF
TGTGCCAGCGCCTCATTCGGCGGGACTAACAATGAGCAGTTCTTC